This is a list of T cell receptor beta chains from one sample in a study of shared clonotypes between healthy human individuals. The assay was immunoSEQ multiplex PCR, and TCRdb's table has in-frame clones only and misses some. The table has 2.3 million or so clones, more than 85% seen once; the top ten hold 0.39%. What was sequenced was naive CD4+ T cells from PBMCs. The receptors stem from a young man in good health. Some clones in this sample may be carry-over from other donors' samples. The CDR3 runs from the conserved cysteine through the conserved F or W.

j_call	v_call	cdr3_aa
TRBJ2-5	TRBV5-6	CASSLDWETQYF
TRBJ2-1	TRBV7-3	CASSLMGAAGNNEQFF
TRBJ1-1	TRBV6-5	CASTSSLVGWAEAFF
TRBJ2-2	TRBV11-2	CASSYLIGELFF
TRBJ1-1	TRBV6-5	CASSYTGGSEAFF
TRBJ2-7	TRBV6-1	CASSLQSDEQYF
TRBJ2-6	TRBV6-5	CASSYSVTGANVLTF
TRBJ2-1	TRBV28	CASWAGSSYNEQFF
TRBJ2-4	TRBV5-1	CASSGGDSKNIQYF
TRBJ1-2	TRBV5-4	CASSYKRGGRGEGEYGYTF
TRBJ1-1	TRBV19	CASSIGQQGNTEAFF
TRBJ2-2	TRBV5-1	CASSFGENTGELFF
TRBJ1-1	TRBV7-8	CASSLRQGTEAFF
TRBJ2-2	TRBV2	CASSGSGKNTGELFF